This T cell receptor (beta chain) was profiled in a study of blood T cell repertoires in COVID-19. Study context: Collection of acute and convalescent COVID-19 samples took place in the United States, Italy and Spain. From T cells, B-cell-depleted T cells, or PBMCs came the material, which was cDNA or gDNA.

Source study methods: Estimation of nucleated cell counts relied on the amplification of reference gene primers. Some clones are missing from TCRdb's copy, which holds only in-frame ones; the method was immunoSEQ multiplex PCR. V and J calls and clone size are given by that table; D and trimming were obtained from the DNA. The top ten hold less than 2.5% of the sample, which has hundreds of thousands of clones, 87% seen once. V lost 3 bases and J lost 1; bases outside the gene matches: 7. The length of the CDR3 is 17 residues. CDR1 is SGDLS and CDR2 is YYNGEE in the germline V gene. This sequence joins TRBV9 and TRBJ2-1; 10 bases are shared with TRBD2. The specimen was peripheral blood. The receptor was derived from a man younger than 35 with active or convalescent COVID-19. CDR3 coding DNA: TGTGCCAGCAGCGGTTGGACTAGCGGCTTATCCTACAATGAGCAGTTCTTC. It encodes CASSGWTSGLSYNEQFF.